This entry lists 28 T cell receptor beta chains sequenced from one sample in a study of technical replicates of blood from a handful of donors. Data came from immunoSEQ multiplex PCR; TCRdb stores just in-frame clones and leaves some out. The profile shows tens of thousands of clones, 95% of them singletons. The sequencing input was T cells isolated from PBMCs. These receptor sequences come from a human donor in good health.

V gene TRBV6-5 combines with J gene TRBJ1-2; TRBD1 agrees at 9 bases. Germline CDR1 and CDR2: MNHEY and SVGAGI. Trimming cost V 6 bases and J 4 bases; bases outside gene matches: 6. CDR3 size: 14 residues. Written as DNA, the CDR3 is TGTGCCAGCAGGGGGACAGGGAGGGGCTATGGCTACACCTTC. Translation gives CASRGTGRGYGYTF.

The V call is TRBV5-4, the J call TRBJ2-5, with D possibly being TRBD2 (7 bases). Germline-derived CDR1 and CDR2 are SGHNT and YYREEE (reference sequence). CDR3 length: 16 residues. V dropped 4 bases and J dropped 4 bases, with 20 bases sitting between them. The DNA for the CDR3 is TGTGCCAGCAGCCTCGTCCTATCGGGGGGCGGAGAGACCCAGTACTTC. Protein product: CASSLVLSGGGETQYF.

The gene calls are TRBV19 and TRBJ1-1; 9 positions agree with TRBD1. The CDR3 is 13 residues long. Trimming removed 5 bases from V and 6 bases from J; junction bases left unmatched: 4. Germline assignment: CDR1 LNHDA and CDR2 SQIVND (reference sequence). In DNA, the CDR3 is TGTGCCAGTAGTTCTCGACAGGGGGCTGAAGCTTTCTTT. As protein: CASSSRQGAEAFF.

This sequence joins TRBV6-1 and TRBJ2-7; 12 nucleotides agree with TRBD2. J gave up 4 bases and V 0 bases, and 7 bases lay outside the gene matches. The CDR3 totals 17 residues. In germline, CDR1 is MNHNS, CDR2 SASEGT. The CDR3 spells CASSEAPTSGGFYEQYF. The DNA for the CDR3 is TGTGCCAGCAGTGAAGCTCCCACTAGCGGGGGGTTTTACGAGCAGTACTTC.

V and J are TRBV19 and TRBJ2-7; D gene ambiguous. The CDR3 is made up of 14 amino acids. The V gene's germline CDR1 is LNHDA and CDR2 SQIVND (reference sequence). The V end was cut by 1 base, the J end by 2 bases, with 9 bases between. The CDR3 sequence is CASSIVNGPYEQYF. DNA of the CDR3: TGTGCCAGTAGTATAGTTAACGGTCCCTACGAGCAGTACTTC.

The J gene is TRBJ2-7, the V gene TRBV5-1; TRBD2 matches at 8 bases. V gave up 4 bases and J gave up 2 bases; unmatched junction bases: 11. This CDR3 is 16 amino acids long. CDR1 and CDR2 (germline): SGHRS, YFSETQ. As DNA, the CDR3 is TGCGCCAGCAGCCTCCCTAAGCGGGAGCAAGCCTACGAGCAGTACTTC. Its protein is CASSLPKREQAYEQYF. The whole variable domain, filled in from reference TRBV5-1 and TRBJ2-7, reads KAGVTQTPRYLIKTRGQQVTLSCSPISGHRSVSWYQQTPGQGLQFLFEYFSETQRNKGNFPGRFSGRQFSNSRSEMNVSTLELGDSALYLCASSLPKREQAYEQYFGPGTRLTVT.

Here the CDR3 reads CASSRQSGGLYNEQFF. As DNA, the CDR3 is TGTGCCAGCAGCCGTCAGTCGGGGGGGCTTTACAATGAGCAGTTCTTC. The chain has TRBV5-4 and TRBJ2-1; 8 nucleotides align to TRBD2. With V trimmed by 4 bases and J by 4 bases, 10 bases remained unmatched. The CDR3 has 16 amino acids. Germline V lookup: CDR1 SGHNT, CDR2 YYREEE (reference sequence).

Here the CDR3 reads CASSLLTLQRGAYEQYF. CDR3 bases: TGCGCCAGCAGCCTTCTCACTTTACAGCGGGGGGCCTACGAGCAGTACTTC. This chain joins TRBV4-1 and TRBJ2-7, with TRBD2 matching 9 bases. CDR1 MGHRA and CDR2 YSYEKL come from the germline V gene. CDR3 length: 17 residues. Trimming took 4 bases from V and 2 from J; bases not matched to a gene: 12.

This chain joins TRBV7-6 and TRBJ1-1; no definite D call. The CDR3 covers 14 residues. Trimming stripped 2 bases from V and 1 base from J, with 8 bases between. Germline CDR1 is SGHVS and CDR2 is FNYEAQ. CDR3 region: CASSLYPGNTEAFF. The CDR3 region has the DNA TGTGCCAGCAGCTTATACCCGGGGAACACTGAAGCTTTCTTT. Drawing the rest from reference TRBV7-6 and TRBJ1-1, the complete variable domain is GAGVSQSPRYKVTKRGQDVALRCDPISGHVSLYWYRQALGQGPEFLTYFNYEAQQDKSGLPNDRFSAERPEGSISTLTIQRTEQRDSAMYRCASSLYPGNTEAFFGQGTRLTVV.

This clone was recorded once. The V gene is TRBV9, the J gene TRBJ2-7; D uncertain. V was pared by 3 bases and J by 3 bases, with 10 bases between. The CDR3 runs 13 residues. Germline values: CDR1 SGDLS, CDR2 YYNGEE. The CDR3 nucleotides read TGTGCCAGCAGCGGGCCTCGAAACTACGAGCAGTACTTC. Encoded protein: CASSGPRNYEQYF.

The V and J genes are TRBV7-9 and TRBJ2-5, with TRBD1 matching over 11 bases. V was clipped by 5 bases and J by 1 base; unmatched bases: 6. This CDR3 contains 16 residues. Per germline, CDR1 SEHNR and CDR2 FQNEAQ (reference sequence). CDR3 sequence reads: CASSLSGTGGQETQYF. CDR3 nucleotide sequence: TGTGCCAGCAGCCTCTCCGGGACAGGGGGCCAAGAGACCCAGTACTTC. Based on the CDR3 plus reference TRBV7-9 and TRBJ2-5, the full variable domain is DTGVSQNPRHKITKRGQNVTFRCDPISEHNRLYWYRQTLGQGPEFLTYFQNEAQLEKSRLLSDRFSAERPKGSFSTLEIQRTEQGDSAMYLCASSLSGTGGQETQYFGPGTRLLVL.

V and J are TRBV6-4 and TRBJ2-3; TRBD2 agrees at 8 bases. Germline V CDR1 and CDR2: MRHNA, SNTAGT. CDR3 length equals 14 residues. V shed 10 bases, J shed 2 bases, and the junction held 8 bases outside the gene matches. As DNA, the CDR3 is TGTGCCACCAGAGTAGCGGGAAACACAGATACGCAGTATTTT. Protein sequence: CATRVAGNTDTQYF.

The chain links TRBV7-9 to TRBJ1-2, with TRBD1 identical over 8 bases. CDR3 length equals 15 residues. V trimming: 5 bases; J trimming: 2 bases; junction bases outside the gene matches: 7. Germline V gives CDR1 SEHNR, CDR2 FQNEAQ (reference sequence). The CDR3 region has the DNA TGTGCCAGCAGCAACGGACAGGGCATCAACTATGGCTACACCTTC. It translates to CASSNGQGINYGYTF.

The chain links TRBV7-8 to TRBJ1-1; 7 bases match TRBD1. J was trimmed by 10 bases and V by 6 bases; bases with no gene match: 11. The CDR3 has 13 amino acids. The germline gives CDR1 SGHVS, CDR2 FQNEAQ. CDR3 DNA sequence: TGTGCCAGCAGTCAGGGACAGCCGGTGGGAGCTTTCTTT. Protein sequence: CASSQGQPVGAFF. The full variable domain, its missing parts supplied by reference TRBV7-8 and TRBJ1-1, is GAGVSQSPRYKVAKRGQDVALRCDPISGHVSLFWYQQALGQGPEFLTYFQNEAQLDKSGLPSDRFFAERPEGSVSTLKIQRTQQEDSAVYLCASSQGQPVGAFFGQGTRLTVV.

The rearrangement joins TRBV30 to TRBJ2-7; perhaps TRBD1 as D (5 bases). Germline CDR1 and CDR2: GTSNPN and SVGIG (reference sequence). The CDR3 is made up of 17 amino acids. V was clipped by 3 bases and J by 3 bases, with 24 bases between them. The CDR3 loop reads CAWSLFPPTAAYYEQYF. CDR3 bases: TGTGCCTGGAGCCTTTTCCCCCCGACAGCTGCTTACTACGAGCAGTACTTC.

The V gene is TRBV28, the J gene TRBJ2-7; 8 bases fit TRBD1. The CDR3 contains 13 residues. The V and J ends lost 6 bases and 3 bases, in that order; junction bases with no gene match: 4. Germline values: CDR1 MDHEN, CDR2 SYDVKM. The chain's CDR3 is CASSPGTGYEQYF. CDR3 nucleotides: TGTGCCAGCAGCCCCGGGACAGGCTACGAGCAGTACTTC.

This clone is a singleton in its sample. The chain links TRBV6-5 to TRBJ1-2; D gene uncertain. V was trimmed by 2 bases and J by 5 bases, leaving 6 bases between them. CDR3 length: 12 residues. CDR1 MNHEY and CDR2 SVGAGI come from the germline V gene. In DNA, the CDR3 is TGTGCCAGCAGTTACGATGCGTATGGCTACACCTTC. Encoded protein: CASSYDAYGYTF.

The chain employs TRBV9 and TRBJ1-2; D is undetermined. The ends were cut back, 2 bases at V and 8 bases at J, with 10 bases in the middle. This CDR3 comprises 12 residues. Germline values: CDR1 SGDLS, CDR2 YYNGEE. This CDR3 is CASSVQRRGYTF. The DNA of the CDR3 is TGTGCCAGCAGCGTCCAACGGCGGGGCTACACCTTC.

This chain links TRBV27 with TRBJ1-5; 7 nucleotides agree with TRBD1. Looked up from germline, CDR1 is MNHEY and CDR2 is SMNVEV (reference sequence). The CDR3 length is 15 residues. The J segment lost 0 bases and the V segment lost 6 bases, leaving 5 bases of the junction unmatched. The CDR3 region has the DNA TGTGCCAGCAGACCCCAGGGGGATAGCAATCAGCCCCAGCATTTT. Protein sequence: CASRPQGDSNQPQHF.

CDR3 protein: CASSELLGGKEDEQYF. In DNA, the CDR3 is TGCGCCAGCAGTGAGCTTTTAGGCGGGAAGGAGGACGAGCAGTACTTC. J is TRBJ2-7 and V is TRBV10-1, with D perhaps matching TRBD2 (6 bases). V lost 2 bases and J lost 5, with 19 bases in between. Germline CDR1 reads WNHNN; CDR2 reads SYGVQD (reference sequence). This CDR3 has 16 residues.

The rearrangement joins TRBV11-2 to TRBJ1-2; D uncertain. Trimming cost V 1 base and J 5 bases, with 8 bases left between them. The CDR3 has 13 amino acids. Germline V CDR1 and CDR2: SGHAT, FQNNGV. For the CDR3, the DNA is TGTGCCAGCAGCTTAGCGTCAGGTTATGGCTACACCTTC. This codes for CASSLASGYGYTF.

This chain links TRBV5-4 with TRBJ1-1; D unclear. The CDR3 is made up of 13 amino acids. Between the trimmed V and J ends, which lost 4 bases and 7 bases, there was a span of 14 bases. CDR1 and CDR2 (germline): SGHNT, YYREEE (reference sequence). In DNA form, the CDR3 reads TGTGCCAGCAGCCTCCGACAAGCCGGTGAAGCTTTCTTT. It translates to CASSLRQAGEAFF.

CDR3 sequence reads: CASSLAGTSGYNEQFF. CDR3 bases: TGTGCCAGCAGCTTAGCGGGGACTAGCGGCTACAATGAGCAGTTCTTC. The chain carries TRBV7-7 and TRBJ2-1, with 11 bases that match TRBD2. V was clipped by 0 bases and J by 3 bases; unmatched bases: 1. Germline CDR1 reads SSHAT; CDR2 reads FNYEAQ (reference sequence). This CDR3 spans 16 amino acids.

This chain joins TRBV16 and TRBJ2-5; 7 bases agree with TRBD1. V lost 4 bases, J lost 1 base, and 3 bases stayed unmatched. The germline CDR1 and CDR2 sequences are KGHSY and FQNENV. There are 14 residues in the CDR3. The CDR3 sequence is CASSRGQAQETQYF. The CDR3 nucleotides are TGTGCCAGCAGCCGTGGACAGGCCCAAGAGACCCAGTACTTC.

The V call is TRBV27, the J call TRBJ2-1, with D unresolved. The germline V and J ends were trimmed by 5 bases and 0 bases, with 5 bases remaining between them. The CDR3 length is 13 residues. Per germline, CDR1 MNHEY and CDR2 SMNVEV (reference sequence). The CDR3 region is CASSLSSYNEQFF. In DNA, the CDR3 is TGTGCCAGCAGTCTTTCCTCCTACAATGAGCAGTTCTTC.

The chain recombines TRBV6-6 with TRBJ2-1, with D unclear. The V and J ends lost 6 bases and 5 bases respectively, with 11 bases between them. Looked up from germline, CDR1 is MNHNY and CDR2 is SVGAGI (reference sequence). CDR3 size: 13 residues. CDR3 region: CASSYPTDNEQFF. In DNA, the CDR3 is TGTGCCAGCAGCTACCCAACAGACAATGAGCAGTTCTTC.

V usage is TRBV6-4 and J usage is TRBJ2-1, with TRBD2 identical over 9 bases. Unmatched junction bases numbered 5, after V lost 2 bases and J lost 6 bases. Germline V gene lookup returns CDR1 MRHNA and CDR2 SNTAGT. The CDR3 runs to 15 residues. The CDR3 DNA is TGTGCCAGCAGTGACGTAGCGGGAGTTTCCAATGAGCAGTTCTTC. Its translation is CASSDVAGVSNEQFF.

The V and J genes are TRBV5-4 and TRBJ1-2; 9 positions match TRBD1. This CDR3 region has 14 residues. Germline V gives CDR1 SGHNT, CDR2 YYREEE (reference sequence). Unmatched junction bases numbered 9, after V lost 6 bases and J lost 6 bases. The CDR3 DNA is TGTGCCAGCACTCCCACGGGACAGGGAGATGGCTACACCTTC. Encoded protein: CASTPTGQGDGYTF.